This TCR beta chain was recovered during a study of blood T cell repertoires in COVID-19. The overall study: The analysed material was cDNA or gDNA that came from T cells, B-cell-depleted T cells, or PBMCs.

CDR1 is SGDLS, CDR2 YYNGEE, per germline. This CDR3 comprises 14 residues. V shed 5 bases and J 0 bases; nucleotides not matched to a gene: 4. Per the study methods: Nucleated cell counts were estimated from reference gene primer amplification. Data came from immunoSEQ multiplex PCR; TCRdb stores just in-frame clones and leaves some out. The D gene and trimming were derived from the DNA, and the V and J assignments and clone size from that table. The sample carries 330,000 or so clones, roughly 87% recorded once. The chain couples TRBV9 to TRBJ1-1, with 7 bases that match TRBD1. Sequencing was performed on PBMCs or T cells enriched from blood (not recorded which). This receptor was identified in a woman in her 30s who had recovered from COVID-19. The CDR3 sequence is CASRTDRMNTEAFF. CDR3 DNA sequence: TGTGCCAGCAGGACGGACAGGATGAACACTGAAGCTTTCTTT.